This passage covers 18 T cell receptor beta chains from one sample sequenced in a study of beta chain features in type 1 diabetes. Study-level results: Shorter TCRB CDR3s, moderately but significantly so, marked every one of the four CD4+ subsets in Type 1 diabetes patients.

Their antigens remain unidentified. The whole isolated RNA underwent reverse transcription, so sequencing captured expressed TCRB transcripts. Assay: immunoSEQ multiplex PCR; the TCRdb copy retains only in-frame clones and omits some. The data show approximately 24,000 clones, roughly 50% seen once. Source material: stem cell memory CD4+ T cells from blood. These receptors were obtained from a man aged 25-45 years with type 1 diabetes.

The chain links TRBV30 to TRBJ1-1; 7 nucleotides line up with TRBD1. V shed 2 bases and J 4 bases; nucleotides not matched to a gene: 16. CDR1 and CDR2 (germline): GTSNPN, SVGIG (reference sequence). The CDR3 spans 17 residues. CDR3 loop: CAWSRQRQGSGPTEAFF. The CDR3 coding sequence is TGTGCCTGGAGTCGCCAAAGACAGGGATCAGGGCCCACTGAAGCTTTCTTT.

This clone has a single count. V usage is TRBV11-3 and J usage is TRBJ2-5, with TRBD1 matching over 9 bases. The germline gives CDR1 SGHNT, CDR2 YENEEA. This CDR3 has 16 residues. V was pared by 5 bases and J by 3 bases, with 10 bases of the junction left unmatched. CDR3 in DNA: TGTGCCAGCAGCCCCGGAACCGGGACAGGGAAAGAGACCCAGTACTTC. Residues: CASSPGTGTGKETQYF.

The chain combines TRBV5-6 with TRBJ1-5; 9 bases map to TRBD1. In germline, CDR1 is SGHDT, CDR2 YYEEEE. The CDR3 extends over 14 amino acids. The J segment lost 10 bases and the V segment lost 2 bases, leaving 7 bases of the junction unmatched. For the CDR3, the DNA is TGTGCCAGCAGCTTCCGGGACAGGGTGGAACCCCAGCATTTT. Protein sequence: CASSFRDRVEPQHF.

J is TRBJ2-3 and V is TRBV10-1; 8 bases fit TRBD2. CDR1 is WNHNN and CDR2 is SYGVQD in the germline V gene (reference sequence). The CDR3 totals 14 residues. J gave up 6 bases and V 4 bases, and 6 bases lay outside the gene matches. The CDR3 sequence is CASSAGGAQDTQYF. CDR3 nucleotides: TGCGCCAGCAGTGCCGGGGGGGCGCAGGATACGCAGTATTTT.

The rearrangement uses TRBV18 and TRBJ2-7; D gene uncertain. The CDR3 has 13 amino acids. V was clipped by 3 bases and J by 6 bases, with 12 bases between them. Germline assignment: CDR1 KGHSH and CDR2 LQKENI. This CDR3 is CASSPNYPGEQYF. CDR3 nucleotide sequence: TGTGCCAGCTCACCGAACTATCCCGGCGAGCAGTACTTC.

This clone was seen more than once but under ten times. This rearrangement joins TRBV2 to TRBJ1-1, with 10 bases fitting TRBD1. V lost 6 bases to trimming and J lost 0 bases; unmatched junction nucleotides: 7. The CDR3 totals 16 residues. Germline V gives CDR1 SNHLY, CDR2 FYNNEI. In DNA, the CDR3 is TGTGCCAGCAGCTTTGGGACAGGGGCGATGAACACTGAAGCTTTCTTT. As protein: CASSFGTGAMNTEAFF.

This clone was seen a handful of times. The chain links TRBV5-1 to TRBJ1-1; possibly TRBD1 for D (6 bases). Per the germline V gene, CDR1 is SGHRS and CDR2 is YFSETQ. Trimming left V 3 bases short and J 3 bases short, with 9 bases between. This CDR3 has 13 amino acids. The CDR3 is CASSSRGDTEAFF. The CDR3 nucleotides read TGCGCCAGCAGCTCCAGGGGAGACACTGAAGCTTTCTTT.

V gene TRBV28 combines with J gene TRBJ1-6, with D perhaps TRBD1 (6 bases). From germline, CDR1 is MDHEN and CDR2 SYDVKM. V lost 5 bases, J lost 8 bases, and 16 bases lay in between. This CDR3 contains 15 residues. CDR3 sequence: CASSLSSAGDSPLHF. In DNA form, the CDR3 reads TGTGCCAGCAGTCTCTCCTCGGCAGGGGATTCACCCCTCCACTTT. The full variable domain, its missing parts supplied by reference TRBV28 and TRBJ1-6, is DVKVTQSSRYLVKRTGEKVFLECVQDMDHENMFWYRQDPGLGLRLIYFSYDVKMKEKGDIPEGYSVSREKKERFSLILESASTNQTSMYLCASSLSSAGDSPLHFGNGTRLTVT.

This chain joins TRBV7-2 and TRBJ1-2; no definite D call. This CDR3 contains 15 residues. With 8 bases removed from V and 5 bases from J, the gap between germline ends came to 21 bases. CDR1 and CDR2 (germline): SGHTA, FQGNSA. CDR3 amino acids: CASAFQALIAYGYTF. DNA of the CDR3: TGTGCCAGCGCGTTTCAGGCCCTGATCGCGTATGGCTACACCTTC.

The chain carries TRBV7-9 and TRBJ2-1; possible D gene TRBD2, 5 bases. The V gene's germline CDR1 is SEHNR and CDR2 FQNEAQ (reference sequence). V lost 5 bases and J lost 8, with 19 bases in between. The CDR3 has 15 residues. CDR3 protein: CASSSRPTAGDEQFF. CDR3 nucleotides: TGTGCCAGCAGCAGCAGACCCACAGCCGGGGATGAGCAGTTCTTC. Drawing the rest from reference TRBV7-9 and TRBJ2-1, the complete variable domain is DTGVSQNPRHKITKRGQNVTFRCDPISEHNRLYWYRQTLGQGPEFLTYFQNEAQLEKSRLLSDRFSAERPKGSFSTLEIQRTEQGDSAMYLCASSSRPTAGDEQFFGPGTRLTVL.

This clone showed up just once. V usage is TRBV5-1 and J usage is TRBJ2-3; 9 nucleotides match TRBD1. V trimming: 2 bases; J trimming: 4 bases; junction bases outside the gene matches: 8. This CDR3 comprises 16 residues. Germline CDR1 SGHRS, CDR2 YFSETQ. CDR3 loop: CASSLGQGRGADTQYF. Written as DNA, the CDR3 is TGCGCCAGCAGCTTAGGACAGGGGAGGGGTGCAGATACGCAGTATTTT.

The rearrangement uses TRBV11-2 and TRBJ2-7; a possible D gene is TRBD1 (5 bases). Germline CDR1 reads SGHAT; CDR2 reads FQNNGV. Trimming left V 1 base short and J 5 bases short, with 12 bases between. The CDR3 contains 14 residues. The CDR3 region is CASSLGQGTNEQYF. As DNA, the CDR3 is TGTGCCAGCAGCTTAGGGCAGGGAACTAACGAGCAGTACTTC.

This clone was picked up a small number of times. No conserved phenylalanine or tryptophan is present at the end of the CDR3, so a read error is the likely explanation. The DNA is omitted, as the CDR3 cannot be located on it reliably, and the CDR3 follows TCRdb's listing. The chain is built from TRBV19 and TRBJ2-3; the table names TRBD1, a call not compared with the DNA. Germline V gene lookup returns CDR1 LNHDA and CDR2 SQIVND (reference sequence). Ends included, the CDR3 has 13 residues. The CDR3: CASSISARDSLLL.

The chain is built from TRBV18 and TRBJ2-7; 7 nucleotides line up with TRBD2. The trim removed 2 bases at V and 4 bases at J, leaving 8 bases unmatched. The CDR3 consists of 15 residues. Germline assignment: CDR1 KGHSH and CDR2 LQKENI. For the CDR3, the DNA is TGTGCCAGCTCACCAGGCGGGAGCCTCGGATACGAGCAGTACTTC. Amino acids: CASSPGGSLGYEQYF.

The rearrangement uses TRBV5-1 and TRBJ1-2; 9 nucleotides match TRBD1. The CDR3 covers 14 residues. With V trimmed by 0 bases and J by 8 bases, 5 bases remained unmatched. Germline CDR1 and CDR2: SGHRS and YFSETQ. The CDR3 here is CASSLGTGAEGYTF. The CDR3 DNA reads TGCGCCAGCAGCTTGGGGACAGGGGCTGAGGGCTACACCTTC.

In this sample, this clone turned up a few times. The rearrangement links TRBV27 to TRBJ1-1; 12 bases agree with TRBD1. The V gene end was trimmed by 6 bases and the J gene end by 0 bases; junction bases not matched to a gene: 8. Germline V lookup: CDR1 MNHEY, CDR2 SMNVEV (reference sequence). This CDR3 has 17 residues. CDR3 loop: CASRRDRGPPMNTEAFF. The CDR3 DNA follows: TGTGCCAGCAGGAGGGACAGGGGGCCTCCAATGAACACTGAAGCTTTCTTT.

This clone has only one observation. V gene TRBV4-1 combines with J gene TRBJ2-1, with a possible D match to TRBD2 (6 bases). This CDR3 is built from 17 residues. V was trimmed by 1 base and J by 2 bases, leaving 15 bases between them. From germline, CDR1 is MGHRA and CDR2 YSYEKL. This chain's CDR3 is CASSQAVLGEAYNEQFF. The CDR3 DNA reads as TGCGCCAGCAGCCAAGCGGTTTTGGGGGAGGCCTACAATGAGCAGTTCTTC.

J is TRBJ2-7 and V is TRBV5-1, with TRBD1 matching 8 bases. The CDR3 length is 18 residues. V shed 4 bases, J shed 1 base, and the junction held 16 bases outside the gene matches. Germline V gene sequence: CDR1 SGHRS, CDR2 YFSETQ. DNA for the CDR3: TGCGCCAGCAGCGTCACACCGAATTCGGGACAGGAGTCCTACGAGCAGTACTTC. This encodes CASSVTPNSGQESYEQYF.